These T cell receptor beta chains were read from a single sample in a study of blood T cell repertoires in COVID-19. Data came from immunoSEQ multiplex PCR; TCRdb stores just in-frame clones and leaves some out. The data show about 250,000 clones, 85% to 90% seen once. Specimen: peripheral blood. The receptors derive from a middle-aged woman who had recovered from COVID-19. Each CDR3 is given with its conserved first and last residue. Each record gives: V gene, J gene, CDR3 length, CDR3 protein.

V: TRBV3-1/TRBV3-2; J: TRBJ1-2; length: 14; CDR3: CASSPSGTYYGYTF
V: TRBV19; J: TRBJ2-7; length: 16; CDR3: CASSTSGTGGIYEQYF
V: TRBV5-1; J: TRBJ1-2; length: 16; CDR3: CASSLVRDSDNYGYTF
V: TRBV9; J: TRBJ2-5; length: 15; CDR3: CASSVEGVFQETQYF
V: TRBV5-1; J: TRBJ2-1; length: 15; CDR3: CASSSGLAAYNEQFF
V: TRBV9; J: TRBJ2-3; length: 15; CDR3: CASSGRLGYTDTQYF
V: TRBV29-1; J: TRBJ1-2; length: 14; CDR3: CSARLQVSSYGYTF
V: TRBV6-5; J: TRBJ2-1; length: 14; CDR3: CASIAGTSYNEQFF
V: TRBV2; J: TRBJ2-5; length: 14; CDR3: CASSVLSGGETQYF
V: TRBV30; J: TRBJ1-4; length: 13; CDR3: CAWSLDNGGELFF
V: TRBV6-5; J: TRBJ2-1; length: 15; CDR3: CASSSGQGVTNEQFF
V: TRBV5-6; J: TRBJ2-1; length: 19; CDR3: CASSPGLAGGSGGYNEQFF
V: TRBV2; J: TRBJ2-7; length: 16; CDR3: CASSVFSTAASYEQYF
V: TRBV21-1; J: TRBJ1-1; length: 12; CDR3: CARGPLEQEDFF
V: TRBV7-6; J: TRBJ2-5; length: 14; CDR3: CASSRGDSQETQYF
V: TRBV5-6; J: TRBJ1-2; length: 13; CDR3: CASIPSSNYGYTF
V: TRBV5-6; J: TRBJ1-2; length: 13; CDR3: CASSEDRWRGYTF
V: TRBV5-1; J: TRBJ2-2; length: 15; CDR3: CASSFLQKNTGELFF
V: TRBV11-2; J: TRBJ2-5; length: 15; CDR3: CASSLELRPQETQYF
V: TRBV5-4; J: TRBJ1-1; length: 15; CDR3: CASSSWGQSNTEAFF
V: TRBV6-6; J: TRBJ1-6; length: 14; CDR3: CASSSQAPNSPLHF
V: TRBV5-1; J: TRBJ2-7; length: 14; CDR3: CASSLVQGLYEQYF
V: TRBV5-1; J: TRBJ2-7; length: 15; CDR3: CASSPEGTSVQEQYF
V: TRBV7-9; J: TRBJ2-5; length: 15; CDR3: CASSPGTTRAETQYF
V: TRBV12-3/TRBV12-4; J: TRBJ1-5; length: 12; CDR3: CASRRSGQPQHF
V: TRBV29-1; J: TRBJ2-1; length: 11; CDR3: CSVTASVEQFF
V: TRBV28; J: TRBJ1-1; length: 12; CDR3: CASSLFRFEAFF
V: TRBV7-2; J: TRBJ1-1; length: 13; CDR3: CASRSSMNTEAFF
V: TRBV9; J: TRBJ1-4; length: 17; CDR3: CASSAPGTGGISEKLFF
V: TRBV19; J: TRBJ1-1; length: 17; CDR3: CASSIDLAGIGNTEAFF
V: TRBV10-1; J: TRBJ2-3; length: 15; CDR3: CASSRTSGNTDTQYF
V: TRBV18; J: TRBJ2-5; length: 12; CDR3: CASSPDEETQYF
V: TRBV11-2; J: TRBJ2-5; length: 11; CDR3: CASRLRGTQYF
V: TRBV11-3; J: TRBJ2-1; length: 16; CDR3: CASSQRWGVTNNEQFF
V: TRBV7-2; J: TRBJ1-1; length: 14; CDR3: CASSLRGQDTEAFF
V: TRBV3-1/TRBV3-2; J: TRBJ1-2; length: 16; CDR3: CASSQGVLGGQYGYTF
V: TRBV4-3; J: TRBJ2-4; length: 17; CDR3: CASSQDRLAGAKNIQYF
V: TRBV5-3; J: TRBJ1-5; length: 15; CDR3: CARSVPYSQLGPQHF
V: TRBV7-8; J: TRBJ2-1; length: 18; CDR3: CASSLRTSGSISYNEQFF
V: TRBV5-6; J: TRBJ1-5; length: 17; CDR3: CASSASQGIRSDQPQHF
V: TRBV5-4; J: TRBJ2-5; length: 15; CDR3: CASSPDRGRTETQYF
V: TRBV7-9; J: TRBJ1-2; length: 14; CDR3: CASSLARGGDGYTF
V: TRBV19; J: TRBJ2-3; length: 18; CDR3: CASSISPPGSAQVDTQYF
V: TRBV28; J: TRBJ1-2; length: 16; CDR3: CASSLGRAGDYVGYTF
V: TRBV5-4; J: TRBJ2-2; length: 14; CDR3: CASSLPAGTGELFF
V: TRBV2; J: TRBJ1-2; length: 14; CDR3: CASSEGGIGVGYTF
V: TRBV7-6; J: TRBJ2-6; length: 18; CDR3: CASSRGLAASSGANVLTF
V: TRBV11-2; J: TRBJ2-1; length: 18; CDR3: CASRRRAGGGRSYNEQFF
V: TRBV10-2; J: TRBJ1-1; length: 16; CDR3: CASSERGLLRNTEAFF
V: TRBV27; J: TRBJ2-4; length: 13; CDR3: CASSLVGEDIQYF
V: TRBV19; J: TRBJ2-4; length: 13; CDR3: CASSIIREGIQYF
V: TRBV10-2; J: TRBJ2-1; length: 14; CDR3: CASKEYSAYNEQFF